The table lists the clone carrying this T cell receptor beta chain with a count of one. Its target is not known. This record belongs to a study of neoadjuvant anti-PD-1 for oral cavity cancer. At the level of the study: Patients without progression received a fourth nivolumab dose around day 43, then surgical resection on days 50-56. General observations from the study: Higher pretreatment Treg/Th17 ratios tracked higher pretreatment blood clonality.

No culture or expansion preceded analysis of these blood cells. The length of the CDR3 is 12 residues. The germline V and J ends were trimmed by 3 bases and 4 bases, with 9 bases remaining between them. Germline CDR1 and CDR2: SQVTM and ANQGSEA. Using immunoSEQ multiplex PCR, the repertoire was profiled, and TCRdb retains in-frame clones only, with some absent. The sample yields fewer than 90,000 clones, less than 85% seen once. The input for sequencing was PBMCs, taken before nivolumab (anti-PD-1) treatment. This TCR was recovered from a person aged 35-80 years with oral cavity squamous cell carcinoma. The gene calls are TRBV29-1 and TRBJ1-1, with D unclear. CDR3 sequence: CSVDQLSTEAFF. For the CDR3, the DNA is TGCAGCGTTGATCAGTTAAGCACTGAAGCTTTCTTT.